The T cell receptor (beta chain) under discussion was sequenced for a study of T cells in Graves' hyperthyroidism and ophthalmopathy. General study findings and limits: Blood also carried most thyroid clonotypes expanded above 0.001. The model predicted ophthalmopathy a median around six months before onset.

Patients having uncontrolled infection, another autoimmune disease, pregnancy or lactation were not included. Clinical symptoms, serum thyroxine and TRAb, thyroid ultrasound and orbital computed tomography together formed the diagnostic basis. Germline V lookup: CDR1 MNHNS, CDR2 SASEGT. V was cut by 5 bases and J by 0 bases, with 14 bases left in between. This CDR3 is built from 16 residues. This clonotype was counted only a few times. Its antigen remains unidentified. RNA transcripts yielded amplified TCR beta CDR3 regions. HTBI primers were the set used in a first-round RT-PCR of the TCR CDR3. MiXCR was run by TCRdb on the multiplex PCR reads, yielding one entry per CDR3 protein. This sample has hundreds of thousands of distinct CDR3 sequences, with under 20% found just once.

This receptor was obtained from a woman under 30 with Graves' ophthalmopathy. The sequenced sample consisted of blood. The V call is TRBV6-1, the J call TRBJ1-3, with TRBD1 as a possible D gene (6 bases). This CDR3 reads CASSRGGPDSGNTIYF. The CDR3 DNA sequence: TGTGCCAGCAGTAGGGGGGGCCCCGACTCTGGAAACACCATATATTTT.